The 26 T cell receptor beta chains listed next were all sequenced from one sample in a study of technical replicates of blood from a handful of donors. TCRdb keeps only in-frame clones here, not all; method: immunoSEQ multiplex PCR. Of about 88,000 clones in the sample, 90% to 95% were seen once. Sample: T cells isolated from PBMCs. These receptors were collected from a human donor in good health.

This clone was observed a few times. The chain joins TRBV10-1 to TRBJ1-6; weak D call: TRBD1 (6 bases). This CDR3 contains 14 residues. From germline, CDR1 is WNHNN and CDR2 SYGVQD (reference sequence). Trimming removed 0 bases from V and 9 bases from J, with 9 bases in between. CDR3 in amino acids: CASSESQGSSPLHF. The DNA for the CDR3 is TGCGCCAGCAGTGAGTCTCAGGGGTCTTCACCCCTCCACTTT.

This clone appeared once. The rearrangement joins TRBV28 to TRBJ1-1, with D possibly TRBD1 on 5 matching bases. V was pared by 5 bases and J by 9 bases, with 16 bases between. CDR1 is MDHEN and CDR2 is SYDVKM in the germline V gene. CDR3 length equals 13 residues. CDR3 amino acids: CASSLGPGDKAFF. The DNA for the CDR3 is TGTGCCAGCAGTCTGGGACCGGGAGATAAAGCTTTCTTT.

The V gene is TRBV19, the J gene TRBJ1-5, with 7 bases fitting TRBD1. The CDR3 runs to 14 residues. The V gene end was trimmed by 5 bases and the J gene end by 7 bases; junction bases not matched to a gene: 8. Germline assignment: CDR1 LNHDA and CDR2 SQIVND (reference sequence). CDR3 amino acids: CASSQGTAKQPQHF. CDR3 bases: TGTGCCAGTAGTCAAGGGACAGCCAAACAGCCCCAGCATTTT.

The chain employs TRBV6-1 and TRBJ1-4; no definite D call. In germline, CDR1 is MNHNS, CDR2 SASEGT. V was cut by 4 bases and J by 8 bases, with 8 bases left in between. The CDR3 spans 12 residues. In DNA form, the CDR3 reads TGTGCCAGCAGTGGACCCGGGGAAAAACTGTTTTTT. Amino acid sequence: CASSGPGEKLFF.

The chain uses TRBV2 and TRBJ1-2; maybe TRBD1 (5 bases). Trimming shortened V by 2 bases and J by 5 bases, and 12 bases separated the two germline ends. Germline CDR1 is SNHLY and CDR2 is FYNNEI. This CDR3 has 14 residues. The CDR3 here is CASSELQGSYGYTF. CDR3 nucleotide sequence: TGTGCCAGCAGTGAATTGCAGGGTTCGTATGGCTACACCTTC. Full variable domain (remainder filled in from reference TRBV2 and TRBJ1-2): EPEVTQTPSHQVTQMGQEVILRCVPISNHLYFYWYRQILGQKVEFLVSFYNNEISEKSEIFDDQFSVERPDGSNFTLKIRSTKLEDSAMYFCASSELQGSYGYTFGSGTRLTVV.

A single count supports this clone. The DNA of the CDR3 is TGTGCCAGCAGTGAGACCCTAGCGAAATTTTACAATGAGCAGTTCTTC. It yields the protein CASSETLAKFYNEQFF. This rearrangement joins TRBV6-1 to TRBJ2-1; a possible D gene is TRBD2 (6 bases). This CDR3 contains 16 residues. Germline values: CDR1 MNHNS, CDR2 SASEGT. Trimming cost V 3 bases and J 4 bases, with 16 bases left between them.

The rearrangement joins TRBV4-1 to TRBJ2-4, with D perhaps matching TRBD2 (6 bases). Germline CDR1 is MGHRA and CDR2 is YSYEKL. Deletions cut 1 base from V and 0 bases from J, with 16 bases between. This CDR3 contains 18 residues. In DNA form, the CDR3 reads TGCGCCAGCAGCCAAGTAGGGAGGAGTCCCGTAGCCAAAAACATTCAGTACTTC. Residues: CASSQVGRSPVAKNIQYF.

V gene TRBV6-6 combines with J gene TRBJ2-5, with TRBD2 identical over 10 bases. Trimming cost V 0 bases and J 4 bases; bases outside gene matches: 5. Germline lookup yields CDR1 MNHNY and CDR2 SVGAGI (reference sequence). The CDR3 length is 16 residues. The CDR3 region has the DNA TGTGCCAGCAGTTACTCGGCTAGCGGGGGATTAGAGACCCAGTACTTC. It yields the protein CASSYSASGGLETQYF.

The chain carries TRBV18 and TRBJ2-1; 8 positions match TRBD2. CDR1 is KGHSH and CDR2 is LQKENI in the germline V gene. Germline trimming cut 0 bases from V and 3 bases from J; bases unmatched to any gene: 1. CDR3 size: 15 residues. The CDR3 DNA is TGTGCCAGCTCACCACCGGGACTAGGCTACAATGAGCAGTTCTTC. Encoded protein: CASSPPGLGYNEQFF.

The rearrangement links TRBV11-3 to TRBJ2-4; 11 nucleotides match TRBD2. The V and J ends lost 2 bases and 7 bases, in that order; junction bases with no gene match: 4. In germline, CDR1 is SGHNT, CDR2 YENEEA. This CDR3 is built from 15 residues. The CDR3 sequence is CASSLTSGSSNIQYF. The CDR3, as DNA: TGTGCCAGCAGCTTAACTAGCGGGAGTTCGAACATTCAGTACTTC.

This chain connects TRBV7-9 to TRBJ2-3; the D gene is possibly TRBD1 (6 bases). Per germline, CDR1 SEHNR and CDR2 FQNEAQ (reference sequence). Trimming cost V 5 bases and J 6 bases, with 9 bases left between them. This CDR3 has 12 amino acids. Here the CDR3 reads CASSIQGDTQYF. The CDR3 DNA reads as TGTGCCAGCAGCATTCAGGGGGATACGCAGTATTTT.

The chain uses TRBV23-1 and TRBJ2-3, with TRBD2 matching over 11 bases. TRBV23-1 is given ORF status, its function remaining uncertain. V trimming: 0 bases; J trimming: 2 bases; junction bases outside the gene matches: 7. This CDR3 is built from 18 residues. CDR3 coding DNA: TGCGCCAGCAGTCAATCGTCCCTAGCGGGGGGTCACACAGATACGCAGTATTTT. Protein: CASSQSSLAGGHTDTQYF.

V and J are TRBV11-2 and TRBJ1-6; 7 positions agree with TRBD1. The J segment lost 8 bases and the V segment lost 5 bases, leaving 9 bases of the junction unmatched. This CDR3 contains 15 residues. CDR1 is SGHAT, CDR2 FQNNGV, per germline. CDR3 sequence reads: CASSLRQGSDSPLHF. The CDR3 coding sequence is TGTGCCAGCAGCCTAAGACAGGGCAGTGATTCACCCCTCCACTTT.

The chain couples TRBV7-9 to TRBJ2-7; unclear D gene. Germline V gene lookup returns CDR1 SEHNR and CDR2 FQNEAQ (reference sequence). The CDR3 extends over 13 amino acids. V was clipped by 3 bases and J by 0 bases, with 6 bases between them. Here the CDR3 DNA reads TGTGCCAGCAGCTTCATGAGCTCCTACGAGCAGTACTTC. It specifies CASSFMSSYEQYF.

In nucleotides, the CDR3 is TGTGCCAGCAGTTTAAACAGGGGTGCCAATCAGCCCCAGCATTTT. It encodes CASSLNRGANQPQHF. This chain links TRBV6-5 with TRBJ1-5; 7 positions match TRBD1. The CDR3 sequence is 15 residues long. Germline-derived CDR1 and CDR2 are MNHEY and SVGAGI. J lost 3 bases, V lost 4 bases, and 6 bases had no gene match.

The chain couples TRBV9 to TRBJ1-2; TRBD1 aligns across 11 bases. The CDR3 contains 14 residues. In germline, CDR1 is SGDLS, CDR2 YYNGEE. V lost 5 bases, J lost 8 bases, and 8 bases stayed unmatched. The CDR3: CASSLGQGAKGYTF. The CDR3 coding sequence is TGTGCCAGCAGTCTAGGACAGGGGGCTAAGGGCTACACCTTC.

The chain uses TRBV6-4 and TRBJ2-2; the D gene is possibly TRBD1 (5 bases). The CDR3 totals 15 residues. V lost 4 bases to trimming and J lost 0 bases, with 9 bases between them. Germline V gives CDR1 MRHNA, CDR2 SNTAGT. The CDR3 DNA sequence: TGTGCCAGCAGTGGGCAGGGCCCGAACACCGGGGAGCTGTTTTTT. Its protein product is CASSGQGPNTGELFF.

The sample holds one count of this clone. The chain links TRBV19 to TRBJ2-1, with TRBD1 identical over 7 bases. The CDR3 extends over 15 amino acids. Per the germline V gene, CDR1 is LNHDA and CDR2 is SQIVND (reference sequence). The V and J ends lost 3 bases and 6 bases, in that order; junction bases with no gene match: 8. CDR3 nucleotide sequence: TGTGCCAGTAGTATTTGGCAGGGGGTAGGCAATGAGCAGTTCTTC. Its protein product is CASSIWQGVGNEQFF.

V and J are TRBV4-1 and TRBJ1-1; 9 bases are a match to TRBD1. Looked up from germline, CDR1 is MGHRA and CDR2 is YSYEKL. With 6 bases clipped from V and 0 bases from J, the junction kept 8 bases outside the gene matches. The CDR3 has 16 amino acids. The CDR3 reads CASSFGTGWMNTEAFF. For the CDR3, the DNA is TGCGCCAGCAGTTTCGGGACAGGGTGGATGAACACTGAAGCTTTCTTT.

This chain connects TRBV7-9 to TRBJ2-7; tentatively, D is TRBD2 (7 bases). CDR1 is SEHNR and CDR2 is FQNEAQ in the germline V gene (reference sequence). The germline V and J ends were trimmed by 5 bases and 3 bases, with 20 bases remaining between them. This CDR3 spans 16 amino acids. The CDR3 DNA sequence: TGTGCCAGCAGCCCCTTAGGGGGGGGCCAGGACTACGAGCAGTACTTC. Amino acid sequence: CASSPLGGGQDYEQYF. The entire variable domain, with the rest obtained from reference TRBV7-9 and TRBJ2-7, is as follows: DTGVSQNPRHKITKRGQNVTFRCDPISEHNRLYWYRQTLGQGPEFLTYFQNEAQLEKSRLLSDRFSAERPKGSFSTLEIQRTEQGDSAMYLCASSPLGGGQDYEQYFGPGTRLTVT.

The rearrangement links TRBV9 to TRBJ2-3; 8 bases are shared with TRBD2. The trim removed 4 bases at V and 4 bases at J, leaving 8 bases unmatched. The CDR3 sequence is 15 residues long. Germline assignment: CDR1 SGDLS and CDR2 YYNGEE. The CDR3 spells CASSPSGSVPDTQYF. The DNA of the CDR3 is TGTGCCAGCAGCCCGAGCGGGAGTGTCCCAGATACGCAGTATTTT.

V usage is TRBV19 and J usage is TRBJ1-3; tentative D call: TRBD1 (6 bases). The V and J ends lost 5 bases and 4 bases respectively, with 15 bases between them. Germline CDR1 is LNHDA and CDR2 is SQIVND (reference sequence). This CDR3 spans 15 amino acids. Here the CDR3 DNA reads TGTGCCAGTAGTTTTTCGGGGGGCCTGGGAAACACCATATATTTT. This translates into CASSFSGGLGNTIYF.

CDR3 bases: TGTGCCAGCAGCGAGGGCCACGGGACAGGGCAGGGGACAGATACGCAGTATTTT. This encodes CASSEGHGTGQGTDTQYF. The chain links TRBV7-9 to TRBJ2-3, with 9 nucleotides matching TRBD1. CDR3 length equals 18 residues. The V gene end was trimmed by 5 bases and the J gene end by 3 bases; junction bases not matched to a gene: 15. Germline-derived CDR1 and CDR2 are SEHNR and FQNEAQ (reference sequence). The variable domain in full, completed from reference TRBV7-9 and TRBJ2-3, reads DTGVSQNPRHKITKRGQNVTFRCDPISEHNRLYWYRQTLGQGPEFLTYFQNEAQLEKSRLLSDRFSAERPKGSFSTLEIQRTEQGDSAMYLCASSEGHGTGQGTDTQYFGPGTRLTVL.

The chain recombines TRBV6-5 with TRBJ2-7; 8 bases align to TRBD1. The length of the CDR3 is 13 residues. The V gene end was trimmed by 8 bases and the J gene end by 2 bases; junction bases not matched to a gene: 5. Germline CDR1 MNHEY, CDR2 SVGAGI. CDR3 coding DNA: TGTGCCAGCGCCCCGGGACAGGCCTACGAGCAGTACTTC. Translation: CASAPGQAYEQYF.

The chain recombines TRBV30 with TRBJ2-1; D is uncertain. V lost 2 bases and J 8 bases, leaving 10 bases between the germline ends. The CDR3 contains 12 residues. Germline CDR1 and CDR2: GTSNPN and SVGIG (reference sequence). In DNA form, the CDR3 reads TGTGCCTGGAGTCGACTTCCTCATGAGCAGTTCTTC. This encodes CAWSRLPHEQFF.

This clone was seen just once. This rearrangement joins TRBV5-1 to TRBJ2-3; D remains ambiguous. With 0 bases removed from V and 0 bases from J, the gap between germline ends came to 8 bases. The CDR3 spans 15 residues. From germline, CDR1 is SGHRS and CDR2 YFSETQ. CDR3 sequence: CASSLELMSTDTQYF. CDR3 coding DNA: TGCGCCAGCAGCTTGGAGCTAATGAGCACAGATACGCAGTATTTT. The variable domain in full, completed from reference TRBV5-1 and TRBJ2-3, reads KAGVTQTPRYLIKTRGQQVTLSCSPISGHRSVSWYQQTPGQGLQFLFEYFSETQRNKGNFPGRFSGRQFSNSRSEMNVSTLELGDSALYLCASSLELMSTDTQYFGPGTRLTVL.